This TCR beta chain was obtained from a study of cytomegalovirus exposure and HLA in healthy donors (dated by TCRdb to about 2017). As for the study more broadly: In an earlier analysis of 587 of the donors, 250 to 350 Gb of sequence data and approximately 100 million unique TCR beta sequences from roughly 180 million T cells were reported. Roughly 310 gigabases of sequencing data and 80 million or so unique TCR sequences were included in an early release covering 550 to 800 HLA-typed donors. Among the approximately 400 genotyped donors, under 90% belonged to the genetic ancestry cluster associated with self-reported Caucasian donors. The study aimed to test whether cataloging public T cell receptors could reveal signatures of past pathogen exposure. The study used immunosequencing to profile the T cell repertoires of approximately 640 subjects and linked those repertoires to cytomegalovirus serostatus. In addition to the first cohort of 666 subjects, a separate validation cohort of about 120 different subjects was used. To predict cytomegalovirus infection status, the study combined high-throughput TCR immunosequencing, statistical association of individual TCRs with disease status, and machine learning. A later analysis re-analyzed previously published TCR beta repertoires from roughly 630 donors and added high-resolution HLA genotyping to study TCR occurrence patterns. The later analysis used no new phenotypic data to find candidate immune exposures, relying instead on TCR beta sequences and their occurrence across donors. An earlier analysis of 587 of the donors applied high-throughput TCR beta sequencing to assess whether each TCR beta V gene segment acted as functional or pseudogenic. Donor age, sex, ethnicity and CMV serostatus were compiled together with the repertoire data. In a later genetic analysis, genome-wide SNP genotypes for about 55% of the 666 donors were used, and that subset was treated as a discovery cohort. All discovery cohort repertoires had been generated using a single sequencing platform. Both class I and class II loci were covered by HLA typing, at four-digit resolution. The number of donors typed differed by locus, with 629-630 for A, B, C, DRB1 and DQB1, more than 500 for DQA1, approximately 580 for DPA1, and over 400 for DPB1. Roughly five DR-DQ haplotypes were handled as single units for association and clustering, since linkage in the cohort was strong. Among roughly 370 genotyped donors of the cohort, an average of about 240,000 unique TCR beta nucleotide sequences were sequenced per donor, around 20% of them non-productive. Beyond this particular receptor, the publication reports: Because some donors lacked HLA typing at each locus, the association tests relied only on the typed subset. An association between a missense DCLRE1C variant and V-gene and J-gene trimming of TCR beta chains was found in a later genetic analysis and replicated in an independent cohort. The study listed 164 TCR beta chains as associated with cytomegalovirus. Because counts were too low, approximately 18 rarely observed V segments, including chromosome 9 orphons, were excluded from the earlier analysis of 587 of the donors. A group of highly shared sequence variants was considered likely to be a technical artifact of the sequencing pipeline. When HLA alleles, especially DR and DQ, strongly co-occurred, TCR associations were difficult to assign to individual alleles. A later genetic analysis reported fewer N-insertions in productive TCRs among donors in an Asian-associated ancestry cluster than the approximately 700-donor mean. A further reported finding was that TCR beta sequences accurately predicted the HLA-A and HLA-B alleles for most subjects in the first cohort. Cytomegalovirus status was reported to be diagnosed by the classifier with high specificity and sensitivity in both the original and validation cohorts. Most TCR sequences were observed very rarely across donors, whereas some public TCRs were present in many individuals. In vitro tests confirmed that a few of the cytomegalovirus-associated TCR beta chains recognize cytomegalovirus antigens. The authors suggested that the approach could potentially be extended to other disease states and immunological phenotypes. According to a later analysis, TCR association rates differed among HLA loci, with DRB1 alleles showing the most associated TCRs and HLA-C alleles showing the fewest. In this cohort, only TCR beta chains were sequenced, and detectable features were limited by the absence of alpha or paired-chain data. Linkage disequilibrium might explain the correlated functional status among segregating V segments, but an unknown experimental factor could not be ruled out. In a later analysis, HLA-associated TCR beta chains showed more clonal expansion and lower generation probabilities than non-associated chains that were equally common. The 87-base-pair reads could not distinguish some IMGT-functional V segments, including TRBV6-2 and TRBV6-3, so those segments were excluded. In a later analysis, some 17,000 TCR beta sequences were associated with specific HLA alleles at a false discovery rate of 0.05. A later analysis reported that several top co-occurrence clusters appeared linked to parvovirus B19, influenza, CMV and Epstein-Barr virus. Presence/absence analyses assumed roughly uniform sequencing depth across donors, an assumption that may not hold. Most CMV-associated TCR beta chains appeared to be HLA-restricted in a later analysis, and the HLA associations seemed to be driven largely by CMV exposure. Immune exposure information for the cohort was limited to CMV serostatus. Broadly in line with IMGT annotations, most TCR beta V segments showed up in productive rearrangements about 90% or about 30% of the time in an earlier analysis of about 500 of the donors.

As to this clone: Which antigen it targets is not known. Within one base of it there is no much larger clone, and no base qualities were kept.

The cohort consisted of 666 healthy bone marrow donors. At the time of sampling, all cohort members were nominally healthy, though unrecorded immune exposures were likely present. The donor tested CMV seronegative, placing the donor among the 352 seronegative members of the cohort. A peripheral blood sample was collected from each donor, and TCR beta sequencing was performed on peripheral blood mononuclear cells. Genomic DNA extraction from the blood cell samples was performed with the Qiagen DNeasy Blood Extraction Kit. The library relied on the immunoSEQ multiplex PCR assay. The multiplex PCR relied on a mix of 60 forward primers for TCR Vbeta segments and 13 reverse primers for TCR Jbeta segments. Amplification of the CDR3 region of rearranged TCR beta genes was performed with a multiplex PCR assay on genomic DNA. The Illumina HiSeq System was used to sequence the amplified TCR beta libraries as 87-base-pair reads. The study's own analysis went as follows. Across the roughly 700 repertoires, a later analysis counted some 81 million unique TCR beta chains, 9 million to 14 million of which were shared by at least two donors. To remove PCR and sequencing errors, raw reads were error-corrected and collapsed into unique sequences using a nearest-neighbor algorithm that merged closely related sequences. V, D and J gene segments were assigned by aligning CDR3 sequences to IMGT reference sequences. Each retained sequence needed at least a six-nucleotide match to both a V gene segment and a J gene segment. A rearrangement counted as productive if the CDR3 had no stop codons and remained in frame with V and J, and every other rearrangement counted as non-productive. CDR3 was defined according to IMGT convention as the region running from the second conserved V-encoded cysteine to the conserved J-encoded phenylalanine. The earlier analysis of 500 to 750 of the donors excluded any sequence lacking an unambiguous match to a single V gene segment. An earlier analysis of a few hundred of the donors called V segments functional above 56.7% productive rearrangements and segregating when the between-donor standard deviation exceeded 5%. A statistical classification framework was built to diagnose cytomegalovirus status from the catalog of TCR beta chain sequences. In a later analysis, V and J genes were assigned by comparing TCR nucleotide sequences against IMGT/GENE-DB human TR gene sequences. In a later analysis, CDR3 sequences and most-parsimonious VDJ recombination scenarios were assigned using the TCRdist pipeline. In a later analysis, every TCR beta chain was defined by the combination of its CDR3 amino acid sequence and its V-gene family, and reads without a unique V-gene family were dropped. A later analysis removed 500 to 600 highly shared, low-generation-probability nucleotide sequences to deal with suspected cross-contamination and a sequencing artifact. In a later analysis, a clonal expansion index was calculated for each public chain from normalized within-repertoire ranks of inferred template counts. Generation probabilities in a later analysis came from a VDJ recombination model fitted to out-of-frame rearrangements, and those results were checked against IGoR. Hypergeometric tests were used in a later analysis to score TCR-TCR, TCR-HLA and TCR-CMV co-occurrence, with a repertoire-size bias correction applied to the TCR pairs. In a later analysis, false discovery rates were estimated by permuting HLA or CMV assignments 20 times. In a later analysis, co-occurring TCRs were grouped using DBSCAN, with TCRdist sequence similarity added in when clustering inside HLA-allele-positive subsets. Repertoires with fewer than 30,000 or more than 120,000 public chains were left out of co-occurrence clustering, as were five repertoires with anomalous nucleotide sharing. TCRdb obtained this table from immuneACCESS and retained in-frame rearrangements with V and J assigned. These tables miss some clones; where compared with another copy, unresolved V genes account for less than half of the shortfall, and the remainder is unexplained. The V and J calls and clone size come from that table; D and trimming were worked out from the DNA. Here the sample has about 200,000 clones; approximately 79% occur a single time. The ten largest clones capture less than 2% of the sample.

CDR1 and CDR2, per the germline V gene, are SGHRS and YFSETQ. The cysteine opens and the phenylalanine closes a CDR3 of 16 amino acids. Only the CDR3 part of the read is kept: 48 bases, read in frame from the first base. From V the trimming removes 1 base and from J it removes 2 bases, while the gene matches leave 4 bases of the junction unaccounted for. The sample comprised PBMCs. This receptor was identified in a man between 45 and 60 years old in good health and CMV-seronegative. The rearrangement combines TRBV5-1 with TRBJ2-5, with 11 bases aligning to TRBD1. CDR3 region: CASSLRGTGGQETQYF. The nucleotide sequence reads as follows: TGCGCCAGCAGCTTGAGGGGGACAGGGGGACAAGAGACCCAGTACTTC.